This T cell receptor beta chain was sequenced for a study of T cell changes during pregnancy in multiple sclerosis. Worth noting for this clone: A read error may account for a junction end that differs from germline.

Germline V CDR1 and CDR2: SNHLY, FYNNEI. There are 12 residues in the CDR3. Some clones are missing from TCRdb's copy, which holds only in-frame ones; the method was immunoSEQ multiplex PCR. The table records under 50,000 clones, 75% to 90% of them present only once. The V gene is TRBV2, the J gene TRBJ2-5; D possibly corresponds to TRBD1 (6 bases). The receptor was derived from a female donor in good health, enrolled as a control in a pregnancy study. The source was peripheral blood, collected in the first trimester of pregnancy. The DNA for the CDR3 is TGTGCCGGCAGGGGAGAAGTTGAGACCCAGTACTTC. Translating gives CAGRGEVETQYF.